A selection of T cell receptor beta chains follows, all from one sample in a study of beta chain features in type 1 diabetes. Measured with immunoSEQ multiplex PCR; TCRdb has only the in-frame clones, and not every one. The sample carries about 150,000 clones, about a tenth recorded once. What was sequenced was central memory CD4+ T cells from blood. The receptors originated from a young man with type 1 diabetes. CDR3s include the opening cysteine and the closing phenylalanine or tryptophan. A D gene is named only where the DNA matches it firmly. Clone size is shown for a subset of rows, as once, few, many or a class of expanded clone.

V gene	D gene	clone size	CDR3 length	J gene	CDR3 protein	CDR3 DNA
TRBV11-3	TRBD1	-	15	TRBJ1-1	CASSLGQGYNTEAFF	TGTGCCAGCAGCTTGGGACAGGGGTACAACACTGAAGCTTTCTTT
TRBV5-1	-	-	14	TRBJ2-7	CASSRARADEKQYF	TGCGCCAGCAGCAGAGCGAGGGCTGATGAAAAGCAGTACTTC
TRBV14	TRBD1	-	16	TRBJ2-4	CASSQDLTGTKNIQYF	TGTGCCAGCAGCCAAGATTTGACAGGGACCAAAAACATTCAGTACTTC
TRBV5-1	TRBD1	few	15	TRBJ2-7	CASSLWTGGRGEQYF	TGCGCCAGCAGCTTGTGGACAGGGGGCCGGGGCGAGCAGTACTTC
TRBV5-1	TRBD1	few	15	TRBJ2-3	CASSTGQISTDTQYF	TGCGCCAGCAGCACGGGACAGATTAGCACAGATACGCAGTATTTT
TRBV5-4	TRBD2	few	15	TRBJ2-3	CASSRLAFSTDTQYF	TGTGCCAGCAGCCGACTAGCGTTTAGCACAGATACGCAGTATTTT
TRBV5-1	-	-	14	TRBJ1-1	CASSLDGGNTEAFF	TGCGCCAGCAGCTTGGACGGAGGAAACACTGAAGCTTTCTTT
TRBV4-1	-	-	16	TRBJ2-4	CASSQDFRGTKNIQYF	TGCGCCAGCAGCCAAGATTTTAGGGGGACCAAAAACATTCAGTACTTC
TRBV5-6	-	-	16	TRBJ2-5	CASSVGATLYQETQYF	TGTGCCAGCAGCGTGGGAGCGACGTTGTACCAAGAGACCCAGTACTTC
TRBV9	-	once	14	TRBJ2-7	CASSVSPGDREQYF	TGTGCCAGCAGCGTCTCGCCAGGGGATCGCGAGCAGTACTTC
TRBV11-1	-	few	13	TRBJ2-1	CASRVGVGDEQFF	TGTGCCAGCAGGGTTGGCGTGGGCGATGAGCAGTTCTTC
TRBV7-2	-	-	14	TRBJ1-5	CASSFRDSNQPQHF	TGTGCCAGCAGCTTCCGGGATAGCAATCAGCCCCAGCATTTT
TRBV6-6	TRBD1	-	15	TRBJ2-7	CASSQGTGSSYEQYF	TGTGCCAGCAGCCAAGGGACAGGGTCCTCCTACGAGCAGTACTTC
TRBV6-5	-	few	13	TRBJ2-7	CASRTPSSYEQYF	TGTGCCAGCCGGACACCAAGCTCCTACGAGCAGTACTTC
TRBV19	-	many	14	TRBJ2-7	CASSIEQGPYEQYF	TGTGCCAGTAGTATCGAGCAGGGGCCCTACGAGCAGTACTTC
TRBV9	TRBD1	-	20	TRBJ2-1	CASSPRSFLGQGTPYNEQFF	TGTGCCAGCAGCCCGCGATCGTTTTTGGGACAGGGGACCCCATACAATGAGCAGTTCTTC
TRBV19	TRBD1	few	16	TRBJ1-5	CASSLQGGARNQPQHF	TGTGCCAGTAGCCTACAGGGGGGGGCGCGCAATCAGCCCCAGCATTTT
TRBV13	-	-	16	TRBJ2-1	CASSPLVESSYNEQFF	TGTGCCAGCAGCCCCCTAGTAGAGAGCTCCTACAATGAGCAGTTCTTC
TRBV28	-	-	15	TRBJ2-4	CAILKEVLAKNIQYF	TGTGCCATCTTGAAGGAGGTGTTAGCCAAAAACATTCAGTACTTC
TRBV7-2	-	-	12	TRBJ2-7	CASSLVLYEQYF	TGTGCCAGCAGCTTAGTTCTCTACGAGCAGTACTTC
TRBV6-5	-	-	14	TRBJ1-1	CASSYQGQGTEAFF	TGTGCCAGCAGTTACCAGGGGCAGGGGACTGAAGCTTTCTTT
TRBV2	-	-	14	TRBJ2-3	CASRTTGYLNTQYF	TGTGCCAGCAGGACTACCGGGTATCTGAATACGCAGTATTTT
TRBV18	TRBD2	-	12	TRBJ2-7	CASSPSGDEQYF	TGTGCCAGCTCACCAAGCGGGGACGAGCAGTACTTC
TRBV7-2	-	many	14	TRBJ2-2	CASTPGQNTGELFF	TGTGCCAGCACCCCGGGACAGAACACCGGGGAGCTGTTTTTT
TRBV10-3	TRBD2	-	15	TRBJ2-1	CAISGQLAGGDEQFF	TGTGCCATCAGTGGCCAACTAGCGGGAGGCGATGAGCAGTTCTTC
TRBV2	-	few	13	TRBJ1-1	CASSADTNTEAFF	TGTGCCAGCAGTGCAGACACGAACACTGAAGCTTTCTTT
TRBV5-1	-	-	14	TRBJ1-4	CASASQGTNEKLFF	TGCGCCAGCGCCTCTCAGGGAACTAATGAAAAACTGTTTTTT
TRBV9	-	-	14	TRBJ2-5	CASSVNSGSETQYF	TGTGCCAGCAGCGTGAACTCGGGTTCTGAGACCCAGTACTTC
TRBV14	TRBD1	few	13	TRBJ2-1	CASSHTGQGSLFF	TGTGCCAGCAGCCATACCGGACAGGGAAGTTTGTTCTTC
TRBV19	-	few	14	TRBJ2-1	CASSRLQGTNEQFF	TGTGCCAGTAGTAGGTTACAGGGTACCAATGAGCAGTTCTTC
TRBV6-6	TRBD1	-	13	TRBJ2-1	CASIKKGAGEQFF	TGTGCCAGCATTAAAAAGGGGGCAGGAGAGCAGTTCTTC
TRBV29-1	-	few	12	TRBJ2-5	CSVALKPETQYF	TGCAGCGTCGCACTCAAGCCGGAGACCCAGTACTTC
TRBV5-1	TRBD2	few	17	TRBJ2-2	CASSLASGSGGAGELFF	TGCGCCAGCAGCTTGGCTAGCGGGAGTGGCGGCGCCGGGGAGCTGTTTTTT
TRBV18	-	few	16	TRBJ1-4	CASSPPTAGGTEKLFF	TGTGCCAGCTCACCACCGACTGCGGGGGGCACGGAAAAACTGTTTTTT
TRBV25-1	-	-	13	TRBJ1-4	CASSDSPSEKLFF	TGTGCCAGCTCCGACAGTCCCTCCGAAAAACTGTTTTTT
TRBV29-1	-	-	11	TRBJ2-1	CSVGPYNEQFF	TGCAGCGTTGGTCCTTACAATGAGCAGTTCTTC
TRBV18	-	-	13	TRBJ1-1	CASSPVQGLEAFF	TGTGCCAGCTCACCGGTTCAGGGTCTTGAAGCTTTCTTT
TRBV29-1	-	few	15	TRBJ1-2	CSVVGQGDPNYGYTF	TGCAGCGTTGTCGGCCAGGGCGACCCTAACTATGGCTACACCTTC
TRBV10-3	-	-	13	TRBJ2-1	CAISPDPGHEQFF	TGTGCCATCAGTCCCGATCCAGGCCATGAGCAGTTCTTC
TRBV25-1	TRBD1	few	15	TRBJ2-5	CASSSPGQGLETQYF	TGTGCCAGCAGTTCGCCGGGACAGGGGTTGGAGACCCAGTACTTC
TRBV29-1	TRBD1	few	13	TRBJ2-1	CSVEGDRDNEQFF	TGCAGCGTTGAGGGGGACAGGGACAATGAGCAGTTCTTC
TRBV30	-	-	13	TRBJ1-5	CAWSGLLNQPQHF	TGTGCCTGGAGTGGACTGCTCAATCAGCCCCAGCATTTT